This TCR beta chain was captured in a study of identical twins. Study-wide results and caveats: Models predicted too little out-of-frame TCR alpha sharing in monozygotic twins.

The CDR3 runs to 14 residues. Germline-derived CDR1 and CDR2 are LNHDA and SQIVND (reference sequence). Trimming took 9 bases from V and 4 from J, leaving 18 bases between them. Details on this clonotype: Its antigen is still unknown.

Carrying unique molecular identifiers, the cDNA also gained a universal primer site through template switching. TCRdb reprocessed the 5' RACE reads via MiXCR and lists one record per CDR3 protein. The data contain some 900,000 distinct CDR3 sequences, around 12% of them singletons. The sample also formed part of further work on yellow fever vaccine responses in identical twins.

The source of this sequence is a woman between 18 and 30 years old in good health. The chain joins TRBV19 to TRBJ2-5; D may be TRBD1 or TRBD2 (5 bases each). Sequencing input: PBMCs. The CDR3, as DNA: TGTGCCAGCCGGGAAGAGGGGCGCGGAGAGACCCAGTACTTC. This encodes CASREEGRGETQYF.